Listed here are 8 T cell receptor beta chains from one sample, sequenced in a study of T-cell reconstitution after alpha-beta-depleted transplantation in children. Researchers prepared the TCRbeta library using unique molecular identifiers, the study reports. TCRdb re-derived calls from the PCR reads in MiXCR, one entry per CDR3 protein. The sample has over 150,000 distinct CDR3 sequences, about 14% seen once. This material consisted of PBMCs from the stem cell graft donor, taken from the stem cell graft. These receptors originate from a human donor who donated a stem cell graft to a child with acute lymphoblastic leukemia.

This clonotype was recorded at least ten times. The rearrangement joins TRBV3-1 to TRBJ1-1, with D possibly TRBD1 on 6 matching bases. Trimming shortened V by 4 bases and J by 0 bases, and 9 bases separated the two germline ends. Per germline, CDR1 LGHDT and CDR2 YNNKEL (reference sequence). This CDR3 has 14 amino acids. As DNA, the CDR3 is TGTGCCAGCAGCCCGGGACATCTGAACACTGAAGCTTTCTTT. Translating gives CASSPGHLNTEAFF.

This clonotype was detected ten times or more. The chain couples TRBV5-1 to TRBJ1-1; a possible D gene is TRBD1 (6 bases). Trimming stripped 0 bases from V and 3 bases from J, with 12 bases between. This CDR3 has 15 residues. From germline, CDR1 is SGHRS and CDR2 YFSETQ. The CDR3 sequence: CASSLVGGLDTEAFF. The CDR3 nucleotides are TGCGCCAGCAGCTTGGTCGGGGGCTTGGACACTGAAGCTTTCTTT.

The chain recombines TRBV28 with TRBJ1-2; 7 positions agree with TRBD1. The germline V gene has CDR1 MDHEN and CDR2 SYDVKM. The CDR3 covers 15 residues. The trim removed 5 bases at V and 1 base at J, leaving 7 bases unmatched. CDR3 amino acids: CASSGQAIYNYGYTF. The CDR3 DNA follows: TGTGCCAGCAGTGGACAGGCGATCTATAACTATGGCTACACCTTC.

This clonotype has at least ten counts. The chain uses TRBV5-1 and TRBJ1-1; tentatively, D is TRBD1 (5 bases). The CDR3 extends over 15 amino acids. The V and J ends lost 2 bases and 5 bases respectively, with 16 bases between them. Germline V gene sequence: CDR1 SGHRS, CDR2 YFSETQ. In DNA form, the CDR3 reads TGCGCCAGCAGCTTCCAATCGGGGGTAGGGACTGAAGCTTTCTTT. This sequence encodes CASSFQSGVGTEAFF.

Comment on this clonotype: Sequence at one end of the junction differs from germline and may be a read error. V and J are TRBV2 and TRBJ2-1; 16 nucleotides line up with TRBD2. The CDR3 runs 18 residues. Germline-derived CDR1 and CDR2 are SNHLY and FYNNEI. CDR3: CAISAGTSGRGSYNEQFF. Written as DNA, the CDR3 is TGTGCCATCAGTGCTGGGACTAGCGGGAGGGGCTCCTACAATGAGCAGTTCTTC.

The V and J genes are TRBV20-1 and TRBJ2-3, with no clear D. Germline V gives CDR1 DFQATT, CDR2 SNEGSKA (reference sequence). The CDR3 length is 12 residues. V lost 1 base to trimming and J lost 2 bases, with 4 bases between them. Here the CDR3 reads CSARVDTDTQYF. The CDR3 DNA follows: TGCAGTGCTAGAGTTGACACAGATACGCAGTATTTT.

This chain joins TRBV27 and TRBJ2-5, with 13 bases matching TRBD2. The V gene end was trimmed by 4 bases and the J gene end by 7 bases; junction bases not matched to a gene: 3. The CDR3 is 14 residues long. Looked up from germline, CDR1 is MNHEY and CDR2 is SMNVEV (reference sequence). CDR3 coding DNA: TGTGCCAGCAGTTCACTAGCGGGAGGGGGGACCCAGTACTTC. Protein product: CASSSLAGGGTQYF.

This clonotype has more than one count but fewer than ten. This CDR3 is CASSPPGQVSSYNEQFF. The DNA of the CDR3 is TGTGCCAGCAGCCCGCCGGGCCAGGTAAGCTCCTACAATGAGCAGTTCTTC. V usage is TRBV3-1 and J usage is TRBJ2-1; D not certain. Trimming cost V 4 bases and J 0 bases, with 16 bases left between them. Looked up from germline, CDR1 is LGHDT and CDR2 is YNNKEL (reference sequence). This CDR3 spans 17 amino acids.